One and the same sample provided the 22 T cell receptor beta chains below, sequenced in a study of blood T cell repertoires in COVID-19. TCRdb's copy holds only in-frame clones and misses some; the assay was immunoSEQ multiplex PCR. The sample has 150,000 to 200,000 clones; under 90% are singletons. Sequences were obtained from peripheral blood. The receptor set was obtained from a woman aged 80 or over with acute or convalescent COVID-19.

V and J are TRBV7-3 and TRBJ2-3; 8 positions match TRBD2. The length of the CDR3 is 16 residues. Germline V gives CDR1 SGHTA, CDR2 FQGTGA. V dropped 2 bases and J dropped 6; count of bases not matched to a gene: 10. CDR3 sequence (DNA): TGTGCCAGCAGCTTACGGGCTAGCGGGCCCGGGGATACGCAGTATTTT. It codes for CASSLRASGPGDTQYF.

V is TRBV25-1 and J is TRBJ2-1; 9 bases fit TRBD2. The junction had 2 bases not matched to a gene; V was cut back by 5 bases and J by 3 bases. Germline lookup yields CDR1 MGHDK and CDR2 SYGVNS. The CDR3 runs 14 residues. CDR3 protein: CASSRTSVYNEQFF. The CDR3 DNA follows: TGTGCCAGCAGTCGGACTAGCGTCTACAATGAGCAGTTCTTC.

The chain is built from TRBV5-4 and TRBJ2-3, with TRBD2 matching over 7 bases. Germline assignment: CDR1 SGHNT and CDR2 YYREEE (reference sequence). Losses at the gene ends were 0 bases for V and 1 base for J; bases not matched to a gene: 5. The CDR3 consists of 16 residues. CDR3 residues: CASSLGRLAGTDTQYF. Written as DNA, the CDR3 is TGTGCCAGCAGCTTGGGTCGGCTAGCGGGCACAGATACGCAGTATTTT.

The J gene is TRBJ2-3, the V gene TRBV27; TRBD2 aligns across 10 bases. After removal of 4 bases from V and 5 bases from J, the junction contained 9 bases not matched to a gene. The CDR3 is made up of 16 amino acids. CDR1 is MNHEY and CDR2 is SMNVEV in the germline V gene (reference sequence). Written as DNA, the CDR3 is TGTGCCAGCAGTTCGGGACTAGCGAGGAACCTAGATACGCAGTATTTT. Its protein product is CASSSGLARNLDTQYF.

The chain links TRBV15 to TRBJ2-7, with TRBD2 matching over 7 bases. In germline, CDR1 is LNHNV, CDR2 YYDKDF (reference sequence). The V segment lost 3 bases and the J segment 0 bases; nucleotides outside the gene matches: 2. The CDR3 has 14 residues. The CDR3 DNA reads TGTGCCACCAGCAGGGGGGGGAGCTCCTACGAGCAGTACTTC. Translating it yields CATSRGGSSYEQYF.

The V and J genes are TRBV12-3 or TRBV12-4 and TRBJ2-2, with D unresolved. The CDR3 extends over 12 amino acids. Deletions cut 5 bases from V and 2 bases from J, with 3 bases between. CDR3 nucleotides: TGTGCCAGCAGTCCAAACACCGGGGAGCTGTTTTTT. Its protein product is CASSPNTGELFF.

The CDR3, as DNA: TGTGCCAGCAGTCTATCCCGCTACGAGCAGTACTTC. This gives the protein CASSLSRYEQYF. The chain links TRBV28 to TRBJ2-7; no clear D. The CDR3 spans 12 residues. Germline CDR1 is MDHEN and CDR2 is SYDVKM. The germline V and J ends were trimmed by 5 bases and 3 bases, with 8 bases remaining between them.

V and J are TRBV5-1 and TRBJ2-2, with D possibly matching TRBD1 (5 bases). Trimming took off 1 base at V and 3 bases at J, with 10 bases between the two ends. Per germline, CDR1 SGHRS and CDR2 YFSETQ. There are 15 residues in the CDR3. The CDR3 region has the DNA TGCGCCAGCAGCTTGTCTCAGGGATACACCGGGGAGCTGTTTTTT. Residues: CASSLSQGYTGELFF.

The chain carries TRBV10-1 and TRBJ1-4; 8 bases fit TRBD1. Germline loops: CDR1 WNHNN, CDR2 SYGVQD (reference sequence). The V gene end was trimmed by 3 bases and the J gene end by 7 bases; junction bases not matched to a gene: 4. The CDR3 sequence is 14 residues long. Written as DNA, the CDR3 is TGCGCCAGCAGTGACGGGGACAGGCTTGAAAAACTGTTTTTT. Translated: CASSDGDRLEKLFF.

The chain is built from TRBV2 and TRBJ2-5; maybe TRBD2 (6 bases). CDR1 is SNHLY and CDR2 is FYNNEI in the germline V gene. CDR3 length equals 14 residues. V was cut by 0 bases and J by 6 bases, with 11 bases left in between. Here the CDR3 DNA reads TGTGCCAGCAGTGAAGCGGCTAGCGTGAAGACCCAGTACTTC. The encoded protein is CASSEAASVKTQYF.

This chain uses TRBV29-1 with TRBJ2-1; TRBD2 aligns across 7 bases. The V and J ends lost 7 bases and 2 bases, in that order; junction bases with no gene match: 20. CDR1 and CDR2 from the germline V gene are SQVTM and ANQGSEA. The CDR3 consists of 18 residues. CDR3 nucleotide sequence: TGCAGCGGAAGTGGTGTTTACCGAGCGGGACGCCCCTACAATGAGCAGTTCTTC. Encoded protein: CSGSGVYRAGRPYNEQFF.

The rearrangement uses TRBV19 and TRBJ2-2; D might be TRBD2 (5 bases). Germline CDR1 and CDR2: LNHDA and SQIVND (reference sequence). The CDR3 length is 15 residues. V was pared by 5 bases and J by 6 bases, with 16 bases between. CDR3 amino acids: CASSPQSGFAGELFF. The DNA for the CDR3 is TGTGCCAGTAGTCCACAAAGCGGTTTCGCCGGGGAGCTGTTTTTT.

The chain employs TRBV24-1 and TRBJ2-1; weak D call: TRBD2 (5 bases). Trimming removed 1 base from V and 6 bases from J, with 12 bases in between. Germline V gene data show CDR1 as KGHDR and CDR2 as SFDVKD. CDR3 length equals 15 residues. CDR3 sequence (DNA): TGTGCCACCAGTGATTTTAGCGAAGTTGTCAATGAGCAGTTCTTC. It specifies CATSDFSEVVNEQFF.

This clone was recorded once. The same CDR3 arises from other DNA sequences in this sample as well. The chain recombines TRBV9 with TRBJ2-2; no reliable D call. The CDR3 is 14 amino acids. CDR1 and CDR2 (germline): SGDLS, YYNGEE. V gave up 0 bases and J gave up 3 bases, with 6 bases separating them. Here the CDR3 reads CASSVDSYTGELFF. The CDR3 DNA is TGTGCCAGCAGCGTAGACAGCTACACCGGGGAGCTGTTTTTT.

The gene calls are TRBV5-1 and TRBJ2-7; D is possibly TRBD2 (6 bases). The germline gives CDR1 SGHRS, CDR2 YFSETQ. The ends were cut back, 0 bases at V and 2 bases at J, with 9 bases in the middle. This CDR3 has 14 residues. CDR3 region: CASSLDGTAYEQYF. CDR3 DNA sequence: TGCGCCAGCAGCTTGGATGGGACTGCCTACGAGCAGTACTTC.

This clone has only a few counts. J is TRBJ1-5 and V is TRBV10-2; 8 nucleotides agree with TRBD1. CDR1 and CDR2 from the germline V gene are WSHSY and SAAADI. The junction had 7 bases not matched to a gene; V was cut back by 7 bases and J by 2 bases. The CDR3 consists of 15 residues. This CDR3 is CASTDGQGRNQPQHF. CDR3 nucleotides: TGCGCCAGCACCGACGGACAGGGTCGCAATCAGCCCCAGCATTTT.

The V gene is TRBV11-3, the J gene TRBJ2-1; TRBD2 matches 15 bases. This CDR3 comprises 17 residues. J lost 6 bases, V lost 5 bases, and 8 bases had no gene match. The germline gives CDR1 SGHNT, CDR2 YENEEA. This CDR3 reads CASSDGLAGGPRNEQFF. As DNA, the CDR3 is TGTGCCAGCAGCGACGGACTAGCGGGGGGGCCCCGCAATGAGCAGTTCTTC.

Details on this clone: The junction departs from germline at one end; a sequencing error may be responsible. The genes are TRBV19 and TRBJ1-1; D may be TRBD1 (5 bases). The CDR3 runs to 14 residues. Germline V lookup: CDR1 LNHDA, CDR2 SQIVND (reference sequence). The CDR3 coding sequence is TGTGCCAGTAGTGTAGAGGGGCCGAACACTGAAGCTTTCTTT. Its translation: CASSVEGPNTEAFF.

This chain uses TRBV5-4 with TRBJ1-1; TRBD1 matches at 9 bases. The CDR3 has 15 residues. V shed 3 bases and J 5 bases; nucleotides not matched to a gene: 8. CDR1 is SGHNT, CDR2 YYREEE, per germline (reference sequence). CDR3 residues: CASSYPTGGGTEAFF. Written as DNA, the CDR3 is TGTGCCAGCAGCTACCCGACAGGGGGGGGGACTGAAGCTTTCTTT.

The chain links TRBV5-1 to TRBJ2-2; a possible D gene is TRBD1 (5 bases). Trimming removed 0 bases at V and 0 bases at J, with 9 bases between. The CDR3 contains 16 residues. CDR1 is SGHRS, CDR2 YFSETQ, per germline. Here the CDR3 DNA reads TGCGCCAGCAGCTTGGTAGGGGTAGCGAACACCGGGGAGCTGTTTTTT. Translating gives CASSLVGVANTGELFF.

The rearrangement joins TRBV29-1 to TRBJ2-1; tentatively, D is TRBD2 (6 bases). This CDR3 spans 14 amino acids. Germline CDR1 SQVTM, CDR2 ANQGSEA. Trimming shortened V by 2 bases and J by 4 bases, and 12 bases separated the two germline ends. The CDR3: CSVELYGTYNEQFF. The DNA of the CDR3 is TGCAGCGTTGAACTGTACGGGACTTACAATGAGCAGTTCTTC.

The rearrangement links TRBV7-2 to TRBJ2-3; 7 positions agree with TRBD1. This CDR3 is built from 11 residues. Germline loops: CDR1 SGHTA, CDR2 FQGNSA. The J segment lost 14 bases and the V segment lost 4 bases, leaving 6 bases of the junction unmatched. The CDR3 sequence: CASSSGTVRYF. CDR3 nucleotides: TGTGCCAGCAGCTCCGGGACAGTGAGGTATTTT.